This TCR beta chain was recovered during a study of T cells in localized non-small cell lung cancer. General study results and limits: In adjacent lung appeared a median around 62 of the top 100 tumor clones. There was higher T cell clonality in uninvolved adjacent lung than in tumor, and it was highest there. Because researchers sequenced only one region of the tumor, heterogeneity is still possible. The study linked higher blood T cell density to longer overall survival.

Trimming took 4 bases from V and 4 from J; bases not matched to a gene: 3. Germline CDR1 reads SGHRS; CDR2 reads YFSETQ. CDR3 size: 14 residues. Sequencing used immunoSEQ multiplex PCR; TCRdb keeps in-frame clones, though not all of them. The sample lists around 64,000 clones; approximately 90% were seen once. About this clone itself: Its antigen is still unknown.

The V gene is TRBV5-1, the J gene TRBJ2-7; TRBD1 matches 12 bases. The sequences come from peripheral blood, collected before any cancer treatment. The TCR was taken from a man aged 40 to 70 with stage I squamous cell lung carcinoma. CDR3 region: CASSRDRGQYEQYF. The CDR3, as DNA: TGCGCCAGCAGCAGGGACAGGGGGCAATACGAGCAGTACTTC. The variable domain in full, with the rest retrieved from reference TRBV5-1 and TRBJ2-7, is KAGVTQTPRYLIKTRGQQVTLSCSPISGHRSVSWYQQTPGQGLQFLFEYFSETQRNKGNFPGRFSGRQFSNSRSEMNVSTLELGDSALYLCASSRDRGQYEQYFGPGTRLTVT.